This is a list of T cell receptor beta chains from one sample in a study of CD4 T cells in relation to SARS-CoV-2 and coronaviruses. The antigens these receptors bind are not known. TCRdb keeps only in-frame clones here, not all; method: immunoSEQ multiplex PCR. Here the sample spans 20,000 to 30,000 clones, about 84% being singletons. The sequencing sample was made of CD4+ T cells from PBMCs, cultured in vitro. These receptors were obtained from a human donor in good health. The CDR3 runs from the conserved cysteine through the conserved F or W. The D gene is left open where the match is weak. Clone size is given for some rows only: seen once, a few or many times, or a class if the clone is expanded.

TGTGCCAGCAGCTTGGGCGAGTGGTCCGAGCAGTACTTC | CASSLGEWSEQYF | TRBV7-9 | few | NA | TRBJ2-7
TGCGCCAGCAGCCAAGCGGAGGCCTCCTACGAGCAGTACTTC | CASSQAEASYEQYF | TRBV5-1 | NA | NA | TRBJ2-7
TGTGCCAGCACCAACGTCGGAGCTAATGAAAAACTGTTTTTT | CASTNVGANEKLFF | TRBV11-2 | few | NA | TRBJ1-4
TGTGCCAGTAGTATGACAGTCTCTGGAAACACCATATATTTT | CASSMTVSGNTIYF | TRBV19 | NA | NA | TRBJ1-3
TGTGCCAGCAGCCAAGCCTCGGGACTAGCGATTGATACGCAGTATTTT | CASSQASGLAIDTQYF | TRBV3-1/TRBV3-2 | NA | TRBD2 | TRBJ2-3
TGTGCCAGCAGTGAACTGGGACAGGGGAATAATTCACCCCTCCACTTT | CASSELGQGNNSPLHF | TRBV2 | few | TRBD1 | TRBJ1-6
TGTGCCAGCAGCCGGTCACAGGGCCCCAGCTCCTACAATGAGCAGTTCTTC | CASSRSQGPSSYNEQFF | TRBV11-3 | NA | NA | TRBJ2-1
TGTGCCAGCAGCCAAGTCCAAGCACTCGCAGGGCAAGGAAACACCATATATTTT | CASSQVQALAGQGNTIYF | TRBV14 | NA | NA | TRBJ1-3
TGTGCCAGCAGCGCACCTCTAGCGGGACGCACAGATACGCAGTATTTT | CASSAPLAGRTDTQYF | TRBV9 | NA | TRBD2 | TRBJ2-3
TGTGCCAGCAGCGCCGGGACTAGCGGCCACAATGAGCAGTTCTTC | CASSAGTSGHNEQFF | TRBV9 | NA | TRBD2 | TRBJ2-1
TGTGCCAGCAGCTCAACCCGGGACAGGGTTTCAAGGGGTTCACCCCTCCACTTT | CASSSTRDRVSRGSPLHF | TRBV7-9 | NA | TRBD1 | TRBJ1-6
TGTGCCAGTGGAACCTATGGCTACACCTTC | CASGTYGYTF | TRBV19 | few | NA | TRBJ1-2
TGTGCCAGCAGCCAAGAGACCCAGTACTTC | CASSQETQYF | TRBV11-2 | few | NA | TRBJ2-5
TGTGCCAGCTCACCACTAGAAGGGGGCGGAAACGAGCAGTACTTC | CASSPLEGGGNEQYF | TRBV18 | NA | TRBD1 | TRBJ2-7
TGTGCCAGCGGTGCGACTAGCGTCCGAGGCGAGCAGTACTTC | CASGATSVRGEQYF | TRBV28 | once | TRBD2 | TRBJ2-7
TGTGCCAGCAGCCCGATGGGGGAGAACTATGGCTACACCTTC | CASSPMGENYGYTF | TRBV4-2 | NA | NA | TRBJ1-2
TGCAGTGCTGAGACCTTACTGGAGCAGTACTTC | CSAETLLEQYF | TRBV20-1 | NA | NA | TRBJ2-7
TGTGCCACCAGTGAGGCCGACAGGGAAGAGACCCAGTACTTC | CATSEADREETQYF | TRBV24-1 | NA | TRBD1 | TRBJ2-5
TGTGCCAGCAGTTACTCCAGAGGGTTCGGCTACGAGCAGTACTTC | CASSYSRGFGYEQYF | TRBV6-2/TRBV6-3 | NA | NA | TRBJ2-7
TGTGCCAGCAGCTTAGAATCCAGGACAGCTAGAGGAGCTTTCTTT | CASSLESRTARGAFF | TRBV11-1 | NA | NA | TRBJ1-1
TGTGCCAGCAGCGGAGGAGTAGAGACCCAGTACTTC | CASSGGVETQYF | TRBV7-9 | NA | NA | TRBJ2-5
TGCGCCAGCAGTGACGGACAGGGGAGGAAGAATACGCAGTATTTT | CASSDGQGRKNTQYF | TRBV10-1 | NA | TRBD1 | TRBJ2-3
TGTGCCAGCAGCCAGGGACTAGCGGCCTACAATGAGCAGTTCTTC | CASSQGLAAYNEQFF | TRBV9 | NA | TRBD2 | TRBJ2-1
TGTGCCAGCAGCTCCGAGACAGGACGAGGTGAAAAACTGTTTTTT | CASSSETGRGEKLFF | TRBV9 | NA | NA | TRBJ1-4
TGTGCCAGCAGTTACCCCGCCTTTGGCGGTGACACCGGGGAGCTGTTTTTT | CASSYPAFGGDTGELFF | TRBV6-2/TRBV6-3 | NA | NA | TRBJ2-2
TGTGCCAGCAGTGACAAGGGGGCCGGCACAGATACGCAGTATTTT | CASSDKGAGTDTQYF | TRBV6-4 | NA | TRBD1 | TRBJ2-3
TGTGCCAGTAGTATAAGCCGGGTCCCCGGGGAGCTGTTTTTT | CASSISRVPGELFF | TRBV19 | NA | NA | TRBJ2-2